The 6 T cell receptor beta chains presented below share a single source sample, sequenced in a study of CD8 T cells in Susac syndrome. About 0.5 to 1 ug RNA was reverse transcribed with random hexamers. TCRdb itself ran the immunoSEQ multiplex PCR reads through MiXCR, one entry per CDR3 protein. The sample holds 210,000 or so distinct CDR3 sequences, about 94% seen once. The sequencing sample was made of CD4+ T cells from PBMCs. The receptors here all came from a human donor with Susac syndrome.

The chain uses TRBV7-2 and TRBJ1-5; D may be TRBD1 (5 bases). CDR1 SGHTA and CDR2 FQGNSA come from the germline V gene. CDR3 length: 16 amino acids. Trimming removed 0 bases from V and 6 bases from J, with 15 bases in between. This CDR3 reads CASSLAVGQGSQPQHF. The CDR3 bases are TGTGCCAGCAGCTTAGCGGTAGGCCAGGGAAGTCAGCCCCAGCATTTT. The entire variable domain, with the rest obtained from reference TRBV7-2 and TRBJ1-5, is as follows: GAGVSQSPSNKVTEKGKDVELRCDPISGHTALYWYRQSLGQGLEFLIYFQGNSAPDKSGLPSDRFSAERTGGSVSTLTIQRTQQEDSAVYLCASSLAVGQGSQPQHFGDGTRLSIL.

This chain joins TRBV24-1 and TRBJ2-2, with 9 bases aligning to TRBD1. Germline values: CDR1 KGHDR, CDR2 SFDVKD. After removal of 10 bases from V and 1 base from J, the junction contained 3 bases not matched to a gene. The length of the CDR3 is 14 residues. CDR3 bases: TGTGCCACACAGGGGGCGCTGAACACCGGGGAGCTGTTTTTT. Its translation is CATQGALNTGELFF.

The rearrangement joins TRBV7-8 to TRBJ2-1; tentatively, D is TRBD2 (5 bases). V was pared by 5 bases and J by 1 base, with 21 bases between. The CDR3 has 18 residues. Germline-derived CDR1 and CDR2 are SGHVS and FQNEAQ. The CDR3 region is CASSTTRATYMSYNEQFF. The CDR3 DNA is TGTGCCAGCAGCACCACGAGGGCGACTTACATGTCCTACAATGAGCAGTTCTTC.

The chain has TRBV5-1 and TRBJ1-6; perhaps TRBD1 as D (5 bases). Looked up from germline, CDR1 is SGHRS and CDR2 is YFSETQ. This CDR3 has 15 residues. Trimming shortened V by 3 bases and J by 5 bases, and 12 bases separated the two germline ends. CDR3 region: CASSYGGLDNSPLHF. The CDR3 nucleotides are TGCGCCAGCAGCTACGGGGGACTCGATAATTCACCCCTCCACTTT.

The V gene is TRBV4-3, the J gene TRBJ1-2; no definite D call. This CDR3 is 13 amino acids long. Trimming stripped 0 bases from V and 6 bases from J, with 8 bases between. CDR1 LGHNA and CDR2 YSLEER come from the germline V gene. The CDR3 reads CASSQDPANGYTF. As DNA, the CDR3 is TGCGCCAGCAGCCAAGATCCCGCGAATGGCTACACCTTC.

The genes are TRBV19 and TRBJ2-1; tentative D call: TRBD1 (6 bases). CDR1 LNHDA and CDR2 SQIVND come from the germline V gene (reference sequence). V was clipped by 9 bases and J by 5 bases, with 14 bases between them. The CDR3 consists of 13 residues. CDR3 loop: CASLRQADNEQFF. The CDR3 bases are TGTGCCAGCCTAAGACAGGCGGACAATGAGCAGTTCTTC. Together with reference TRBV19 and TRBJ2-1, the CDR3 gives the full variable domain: DGGITQSPKYLFRKEGQNVTLSCEQNLNHDAMYWYRQDPGQGLRLIYYSQIVNDFQKGDIAEGYSVSREKKESFPLTVTSAQKNPTAFYLCASLRQADNEQFFGPGTRLTVL.